This T cell receptor (beta chain) was documented in a study of T cells in Graves' hyperthyroidism and ophthalmopathy. Study overall: Prior to any treatment, at the point of initial diagnosis, peripheral blood was collected.

Recently diagnosed hyperthyroidism of less than 2 months' duration affected patients aged 18 to 65. Every diagnosis used clinical symptoms, serum thyroxine and TRAb, thyroid ultrasound and orbital computed tomography. PBMCs came from more than 9.5 ml fresh peripheral blood. The CDR3 sequence is 13 residues long. The germline V gene has CDR1 MNHNS and CDR2 SASEGT. Trimming took 6 bases from V and 8 from J; bases not matched to a gene: 6. The investigators amplified TCR beta CDR3 regions from RNA transcripts. TCR CDR3 regions were first amplified by RT-PCR with HTBI primers. TCRdb processed the multiplex PCR reads anew with MiXCR; each CDR3 protein has one entry. The sample lists over 550,000 distinct CDR3 sequences, over 15% occurring once.

The TCR was taken from a young woman with Graves' hyperthyroidism. The sequenced sample consisted of blood. The chain is built from TRBV6-1 and TRBJ2-1; the match to TRBD1 covers 8 bases. CDR3 loop: CASSPGGGHEQFF. The CDR3 nucleotides are TGTGCCAGCAGCCCAGGGGGCGGGCATGAGCAGTTCTTC.